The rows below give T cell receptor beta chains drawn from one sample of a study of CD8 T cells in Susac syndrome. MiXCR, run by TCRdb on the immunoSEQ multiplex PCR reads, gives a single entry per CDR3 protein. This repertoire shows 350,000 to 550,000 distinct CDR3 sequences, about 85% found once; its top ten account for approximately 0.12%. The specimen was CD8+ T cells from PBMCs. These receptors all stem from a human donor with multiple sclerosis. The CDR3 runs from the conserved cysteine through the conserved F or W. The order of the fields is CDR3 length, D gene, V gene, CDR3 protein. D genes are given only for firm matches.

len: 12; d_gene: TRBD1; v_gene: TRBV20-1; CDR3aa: CSAGTGGGEAFF
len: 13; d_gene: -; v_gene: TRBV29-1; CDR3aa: CSPWGGLNTEAFF
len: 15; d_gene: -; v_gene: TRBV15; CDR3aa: CATSRGNREIYEQYF
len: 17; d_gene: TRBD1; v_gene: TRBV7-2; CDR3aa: CASSLFWDRVAKNIQYF
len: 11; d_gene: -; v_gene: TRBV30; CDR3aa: CAWSSEDEQFF
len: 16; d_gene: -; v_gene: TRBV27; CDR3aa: CASSLFQGFGANVLTF
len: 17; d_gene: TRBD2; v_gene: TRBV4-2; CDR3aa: CASSQDLGSGGPGELFF
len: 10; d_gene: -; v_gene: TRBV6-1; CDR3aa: CASIYNEQFF
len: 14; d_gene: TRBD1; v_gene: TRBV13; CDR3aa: CASSGIGTGREAFF
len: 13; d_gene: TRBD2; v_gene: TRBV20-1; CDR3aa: CSASERDSYEQYF
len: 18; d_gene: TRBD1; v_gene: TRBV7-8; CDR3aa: CASSPGGQGAMLNTEAFF
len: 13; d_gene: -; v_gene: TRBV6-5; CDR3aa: CASSRDLGAEAFF
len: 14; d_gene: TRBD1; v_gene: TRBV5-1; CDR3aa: CASSEGAPNEKLFF
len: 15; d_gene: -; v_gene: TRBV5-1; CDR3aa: CASSSGTASSYEQYF
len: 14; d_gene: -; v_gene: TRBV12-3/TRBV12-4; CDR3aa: CASSPRIYNTEAFF
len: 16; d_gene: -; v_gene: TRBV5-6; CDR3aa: CASSLTDHLAKNIQYF
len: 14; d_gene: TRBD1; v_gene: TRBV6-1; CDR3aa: CASSPRDSNTEAFF
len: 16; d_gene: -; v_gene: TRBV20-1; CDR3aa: CSARDQEHLRVDEQFF
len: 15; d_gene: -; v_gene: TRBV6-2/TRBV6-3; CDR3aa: CASSYGGGWNYEQYF
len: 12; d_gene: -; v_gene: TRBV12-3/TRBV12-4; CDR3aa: CASSSRVAEQFF
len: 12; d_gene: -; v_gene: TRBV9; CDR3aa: CASSVGGGEQFF
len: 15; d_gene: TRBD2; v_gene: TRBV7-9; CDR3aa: CASSPLTSARYEQYF
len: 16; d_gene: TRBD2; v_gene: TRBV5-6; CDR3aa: CASSLTSGGMTDTQYF
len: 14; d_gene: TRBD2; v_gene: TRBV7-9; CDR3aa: CGGSPPSALNEQFF